This passage covers 14 T cell receptor beta chains from one sample sequenced in a study of blood T cell repertoires in COVID-19. Clones were sequenced by immunoSEQ multiplex PCR, and TCRdb holds only the in-frame ones, with some missing. The sample includes just under 65,000 clones, 80% to 90% of them seen just once. Material for sequencing was peripheral blood. All receptors come from a man aged 40-49 years with acute or convalescent COVID-19.

In the case of this clone: The junction differs from germline at one of its ends, possibly a read error. This CDR3 reads CASSRQGLKTEAFF. Here the CDR3 DNA reads TGTGCCAGCAGTAGACAGGGTTTGAAAACTGAAGCTTTCTTT. The V call is TRBV6-6, the J call TRBJ1-1, with 7 bases aligning to TRBD1. CDR1 is MNHNY and CDR2 is SVGAGI in the germline V gene (reference sequence). The CDR3 length is 14 residues.

The rearrangement joins TRBV19 to TRBJ2-4; D might be TRBD1 (5 bases). With 1 base removed from V and 4 bases from J, the gap between germline ends came to 11 bases. The CDR3 spans 15 residues. Germline assignment: CDR1 LNHDA and CDR2 SQIVND (reference sequence). In nucleotides, the CDR3 is TGTGCCAGTAGTATAGGGGGCGGCGGAAAAAACATTCAGTACTTC. It specifies CASSIGGGGKNIQYF.

The chain joins TRBV7-8 to TRBJ2-7; D is ambiguous. The CDR3 contains 15 residues. Germline values: CDR1 SGHVS, CDR2 FQNEAQ. Trimming took 5 bases from V and 6 from J, leaving 20 bases between them. The CDR3: CASSPLPLSSLEQYF. DNA of the CDR3: TGTGCCAGCAGCCCGCTACCGCTTTCCTCTCTCGAGCAGTACTTC.

The rearrangement joins TRBV19 to TRBJ1-2; D is undetermined. The germline CDR1 and CDR2 sequences are LNHDA and SQIVND (reference sequence). This CDR3 region has 13 residues. Trimming cost V 2 bases and J 7 bases, with 11 bases left between them. CDR3 DNA: TGTGCCAGTAGTATACTAGGAGGAGGTGGCTACACCTTC. Its protein is CASSILGGGGYTF.

This rearrangement joins TRBV29-1 to TRBJ2-7, with D tentatively TRBD2 (6 bases). The CDR3 consists of 12 residues. The ends were cut back, 3 bases at V and 6 bases at J, with 12 bases in the middle. The germline V gene encodes CDR1 SQVTM and CDR2 ANQGSEA. CDR3 loop: CSVDGGYGEQYF. The DNA for the CDR3 is TGCAGCGTTGACGGGGGTTACGGCGAGCAGTACTTC.

The chain employs TRBV9 and TRBJ2-3, with TRBD2 identical over 8 bases. Germline V gives CDR1 SGDLS, CDR2 YYNGEE. Unmatched junction bases numbered 7, after V lost 4 bases and J lost 6 bases. The CDR3 is made up of 14 amino acids. CDR3 bases: TGTGCCAGCAGCCCCGGCGGGGGGCCCGATACGCAGTATTTT. Translated, it gives CASSPGGGPDTQYF.

V usage is TRBV6-5 and J usage is TRBJ1-1; 9 bases match TRBD1. Germline V gives CDR1 MNHEY, CDR2 SVGAGI. The CDR3 has 12 residues. The J segment lost 11 bases and the V segment lost 4 bases, leaving 5 bases of the junction unmatched. Written as DNA, the CDR3 is TGTGCCAGCAGTTCCGGGACAGGGCTCGCTTTCTTT. Protein sequence: CASSSGTGLAFF.

The J gene is TRBJ1-4, the V gene TRBV2, with 11 bases matching TRBD1. The CDR3 loop spans 18 amino acids. Per the germline V gene, CDR1 is SNHLY and CDR2 is FYNNEI. Trimming removed 3 bases from V and 7 bases from J; junction bases left unmatched: 13. The CDR3 loop is CASSDGYNVGTGGEKLFF. The CDR3 bases are TGTGCCAGCAGTGATGGTTATAATGTAGGGACAGGGGGTGAAAAACTGTTTTTT.

The rearrangement links TRBV5-4 to TRBJ2-1; D is possibly TRBD2 (5 bases). The CDR3 contains 15 residues. Germline CDR1 and CDR2: SGHNT and YYREEE (reference sequence). The ends were cut back, 0 bases at V and 5 bases at J, with 12 bases in the middle. Written as DNA, the CDR3 is TGTGCCAGCAGCTTGGACACTAGTCGGCACAATGAGCAGTTCTTC. This encodes CASSLDTSRHNEQFF.

The V gene is TRBV27, the J gene TRBJ1-5, with no clear D. This CDR3 region has 13 residues. The germline gives CDR1 MNHEY, CDR2 SMNVEV (reference sequence). V shed 4 bases and J shed 7 bases, with 11 bases lying between them. The CDR3 loop reads CASSSKRGQPQHF. The CDR3, as DNA: TGTGCCAGCAGTTCAAAGCGAGGGCAGCCCCAGCATTTT.

The chain has TRBV9 and TRBJ1-2; TRBD1 aligns across 9 bases. Germline lookup yields CDR1 SGDLS and CDR2 YYNGEE. The CDR3 length is 13 residues. The junction had 2 bases not matched to a gene; V was cut back by 3 bases and J by 5 bases. In nucleotides, the CDR3 is TGTGCCAGCAGCGAAGGGACAGGGTATGGCTACACCTTC. Its translation is CASSEGTGYGYTF. The whole variable domain, remainder taken from reference TRBV9 and TRBJ1-2, is DSGVTQTPKHLITATGQRVTLRCSPRSGDLSVYWYQQSLDQGLQFLIQYYNGEERAKGNILERFSAQQFPDLHSELNLSSLELGDSALYFCASSEGTGYGYTFGSGTRLTVV.

The chain combines TRBV10-2 with TRBJ2-7; a weak D match, TRBD1 (6 bases). Trimming removed 0 bases from V and 4 bases from J, with 7 bases in between. CDR3 size: 13 residues. Germline V lookup: CDR1 WSHSY, CDR2 SAAADI. This chain's CDR3 is CASSESGQYEQYF. The CDR3 DNA follows: TGCGCCAGCAGTGAGTCTGGACAGTACGAGCAGTACTTC.

The genes are TRBV30 and TRBJ1-5, with 10 bases fitting TRBD1. The length of the CDR3 is 13 residues. The V gene end was trimmed by 6 bases and the J gene end by 4 bases; junction bases not matched to a gene: 3. Germline V gene data show CDR1 as GTSNPN and CDR2 as SVGIG (reference sequence). The CDR3 spells CACQGQGNQPQHF. Here the CDR3 DNA reads TGTGCCTGCCAGGGACAGGGGAATCAGCCCCAGCATTTT.

The chain carries TRBV5-8 and TRBJ1-4; no firm D call. CDR1 is SGHTS, CDR2 YDEGEE, per germline. The CDR3 extends over 13 amino acids. V was cut by 7 bases and J by 5 bases, with 12 bases left in between. CDR3 DNA: TGTGCCAGCCGAAAATTAGAAAATGAAAAACTGTTTTTT. It codes for CASRKLENEKLFF.